This T cell receptor beta chain was documented in a study of T-cell memory formation after mild COVID-19. This clonotype has only a few counts. What it recognizes is unknown. Findings of the study overall: A subset of responding clones appeared in pre-infection memory, suggesting cross-reactive memory joined.

Constant-segment primers were used for 5'RACE, and the resulting TCR alpha and TCR beta cDNA libraries carried sample barcodes and UMIs. TCRdb ran MiXCR on the 5' RACE reads and lists one entry per CDR3 protein. The table shows 270,000 or so distinct CDR3 sequences, with approximately 15% occurring only once. V was pared by 8 bases and J by 2 bases, with 2 bases of the junction left unmatched. Germline lookup yields CDR1 SGHTA and CDR2 FQGNSA. The CDR3 runs to 13 residues. This clonotype was obtained from a man younger than 30 who had mild COVID-19 (a few samples of this study predate the infection). Cell type and time point are not known. The chain is built from TRBV7-2 and TRBJ2-5; 10 bases map to TRBD1. Sequencing was carried out using PBMCs or a T cell subset sorted from them (not recorded which). The CDR3 sequence is CASGTGVQETQYF. The DNA of the CDR3 is TGTGCCAGCGGGACAGGGGTACAAGAGACCCAGTACTTC.